This T cell receptor (beta chain) was documented in a study of shared clonotypes between healthy human individuals. Findings and caveats of the study: The study sampled only blood, and tissue repertoires likely differ.

V was trimmed by 1 base and J by 3 bases, leaving 7 bases between them. The CDR3 covers 13 residues. Germline V gives CDR1 SGHTA, CDR2 FQGNSA. As to this clone: Its antigen is not known.

Only in-frame clones appear in the TCRdb table, and some are missing; sequencing was by immunoSEQ multiplex PCR. Of around 530,000 clones in the sample, roughly 79% were seen once. The chain combines TRBV7-2 with TRBJ2-7; D is unresolved. Sequenced: PBMCs. The receptor was isolated from a woman aged 40 to 50 in good health. Some clones in this sample may be carry-over from other donors' samples. The CDR3 nucleotides are TGTGCCAGCAGCTTAGAGCTCAACTACGAGCAGTACTTC. As protein: CASSLELNYEQYF.